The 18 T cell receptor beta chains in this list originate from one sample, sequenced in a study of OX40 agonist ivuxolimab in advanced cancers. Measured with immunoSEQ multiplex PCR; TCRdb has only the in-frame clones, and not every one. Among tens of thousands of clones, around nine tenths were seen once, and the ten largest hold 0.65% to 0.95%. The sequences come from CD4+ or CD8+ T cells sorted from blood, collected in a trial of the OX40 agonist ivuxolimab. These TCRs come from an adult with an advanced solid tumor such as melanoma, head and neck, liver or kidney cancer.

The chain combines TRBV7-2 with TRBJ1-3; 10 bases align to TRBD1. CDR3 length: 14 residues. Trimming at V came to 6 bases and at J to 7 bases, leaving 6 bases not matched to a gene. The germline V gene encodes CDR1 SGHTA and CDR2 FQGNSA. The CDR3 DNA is TGTGCCAGCAGATCCGGGACAGGGGATAACACCATATATTTT. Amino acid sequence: CASRSGTGDNTIYF.

CDR3 sequence reads: CASSSPGTGNYGYTF. The CDR3 DNA reads as TGTGCCAGCAGCAGTCCCGGGACTGGGAACTATGGCTACACCTTC. V usage is TRBV27 and J usage is TRBJ1-2; possible D gene TRBD1, 5 bases. Germline assignment: CDR1 MNHEY and CDR2 SMNVEV (reference sequence). V lost 6 bases and J 2 bases, leaving 16 bases between the germline ends. There are 15 residues in the CDR3.

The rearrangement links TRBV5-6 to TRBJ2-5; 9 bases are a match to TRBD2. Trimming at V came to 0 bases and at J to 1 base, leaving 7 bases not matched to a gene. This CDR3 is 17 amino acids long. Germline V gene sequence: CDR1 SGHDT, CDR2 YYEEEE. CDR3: CASSLARRLAVQETQYF. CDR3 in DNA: TGTGCCAGCAGCTTGGCCAGGCGACTAGCGGTCCAAGAGACCCAGTACTTC.

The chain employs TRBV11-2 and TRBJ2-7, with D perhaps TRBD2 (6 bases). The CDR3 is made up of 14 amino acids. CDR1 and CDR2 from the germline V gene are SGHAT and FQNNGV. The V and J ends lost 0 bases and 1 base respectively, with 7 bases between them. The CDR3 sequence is CASSLDRGSYEQYF. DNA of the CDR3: TGTGCCAGCAGCTTAGATCGGGGGTCCTACGAGCAGTACTTC.

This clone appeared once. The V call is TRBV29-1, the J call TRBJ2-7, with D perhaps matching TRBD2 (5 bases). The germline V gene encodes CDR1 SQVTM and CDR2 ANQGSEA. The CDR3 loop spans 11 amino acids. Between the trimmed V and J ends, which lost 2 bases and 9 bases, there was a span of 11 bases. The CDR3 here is CSVESGTRQYF. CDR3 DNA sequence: TGCAGCGTTGAAAGCGGTACCAGGCAGTACTTC.

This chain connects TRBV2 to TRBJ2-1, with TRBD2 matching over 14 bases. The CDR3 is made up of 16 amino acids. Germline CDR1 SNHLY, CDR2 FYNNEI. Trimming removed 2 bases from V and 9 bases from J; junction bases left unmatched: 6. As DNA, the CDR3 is TGTGCCAGCAGTGAACAGGGACTAGCGGGAGAAGGTGAGCAGTTCTTC. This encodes CASSEQGLAGEGEQFF.

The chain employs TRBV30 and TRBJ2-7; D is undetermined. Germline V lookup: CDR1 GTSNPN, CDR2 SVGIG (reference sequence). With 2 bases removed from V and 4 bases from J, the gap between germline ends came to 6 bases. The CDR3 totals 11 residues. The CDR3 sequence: CAWSNFYEQYF. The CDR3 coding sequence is TGTGCCTGGAGTAATTTTTACGAGCAGTACTTC.

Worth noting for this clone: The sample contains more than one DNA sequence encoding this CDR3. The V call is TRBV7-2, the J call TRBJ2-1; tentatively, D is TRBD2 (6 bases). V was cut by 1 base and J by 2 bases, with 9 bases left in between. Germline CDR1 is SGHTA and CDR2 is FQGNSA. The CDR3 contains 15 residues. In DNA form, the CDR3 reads TGTGCCAGCAGCTTAGAGCGGGCCACCTACAATGAGCAGTTCTTC. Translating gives CASSLERATYNEQFF. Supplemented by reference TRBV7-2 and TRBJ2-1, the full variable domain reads GAGVSQSPSNKVTEKGKDVELRCDPISGHTALYWYRQSLGQGLEFLIYFQGNSAPDKSGLPSDRFSAERTGGSVSTLTIQRTQQEDSAVYLCASSLERATYNEQFFGPGTRLTVL.

The CDR3 DNA reads TGCGCCAGCAGCTCGAGTGGGGTAGACTCTGGGGCCAACGTCCTGACTTTC. This sequence encodes CASSSSGVDSGANVLTF. The rearrangement links TRBV5-1 to TRBJ2-6; no definite D call. The CDR3 runs to 17 residues. Germline assignment: CDR1 SGHRS and CDR2 YFSETQ. With 3 bases removed from V and 0 bases from J, the gap between germline ends came to 13 bases.

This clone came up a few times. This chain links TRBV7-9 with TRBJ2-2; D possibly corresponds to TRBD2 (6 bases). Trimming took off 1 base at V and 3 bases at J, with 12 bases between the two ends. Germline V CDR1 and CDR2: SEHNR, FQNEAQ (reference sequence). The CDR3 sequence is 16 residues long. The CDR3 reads CASSLVLPSDTGELFF. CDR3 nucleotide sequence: TGTGCCAGCAGCTTAGTGCTGCCTAGCGACACCGGGGAGCTGTTTTTT.

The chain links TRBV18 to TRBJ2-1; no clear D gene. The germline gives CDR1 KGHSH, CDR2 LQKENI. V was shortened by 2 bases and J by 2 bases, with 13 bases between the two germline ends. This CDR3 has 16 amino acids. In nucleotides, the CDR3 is TGTGCCAGCTCACCAAGTCCGAGACCCCCCTACAATGAGCAGTTCTTC. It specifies CASSPSPRPPYNEQFF.

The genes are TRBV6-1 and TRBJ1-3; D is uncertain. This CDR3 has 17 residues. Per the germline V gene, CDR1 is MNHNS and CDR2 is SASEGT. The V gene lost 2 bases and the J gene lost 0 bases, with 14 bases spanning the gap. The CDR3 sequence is CASSETASTFSGNTIYF. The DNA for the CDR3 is TGTGCCAGCAGTGAAACGGCTTCAACCTTCTCTGGAAACACCATATATTTT.

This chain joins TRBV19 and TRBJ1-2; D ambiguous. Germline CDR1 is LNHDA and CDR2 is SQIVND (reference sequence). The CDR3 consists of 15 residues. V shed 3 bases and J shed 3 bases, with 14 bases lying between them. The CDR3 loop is CASSITARTYYGYTF. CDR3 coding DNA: TGTGCCAGTAGTATCACGGCCAGGACGTACTATGGCTACACCTTC.

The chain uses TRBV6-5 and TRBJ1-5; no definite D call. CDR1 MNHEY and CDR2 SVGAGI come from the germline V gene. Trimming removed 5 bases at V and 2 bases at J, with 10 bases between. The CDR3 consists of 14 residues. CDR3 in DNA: TGTGCCAGCAGTCCCGACGGCGGCAATCAGCCCCAGCATTTT. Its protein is CASSPDGGNQPQHF.

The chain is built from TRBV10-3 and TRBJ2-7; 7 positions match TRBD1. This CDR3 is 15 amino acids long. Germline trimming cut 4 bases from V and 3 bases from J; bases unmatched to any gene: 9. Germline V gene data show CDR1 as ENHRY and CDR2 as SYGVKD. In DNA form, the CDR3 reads TGTGCCATCAGTGTGTCCCTTGGGGACAGCTACGAGCAGTACTTC. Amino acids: CAISVSLGDSYEQYF.

The CDR3 spells CASSDSGYYNEQFF. The CDR3 DNA follows: TGTGCCAGCAGTGATAGCGGGTATTACAATGAGCAGTTCTTC. V is TRBV25-1 and J is TRBJ2-1, with 7 positions matching TRBD2. Germline V gene lookup returns CDR1 MGHDK and CDR2 SYGVNS. The CDR3 is 14 residues long. J gave up 4 bases and V 3 bases, and 3 bases lay outside the gene matches. The full variable domain, in which reference TRBV25-1 and TRBJ2-1 provide the parts outside the CDR3, is EADIYQTPRYLVIGTGKKITLECSQTMGHDKMYWYQQDPGMELHLIHYSYGVNSTEKGDLSSESTVSRIRTEHFPLTLESARPSHTSQYLCASSDSGYYNEQFFGPGTRLTVL.

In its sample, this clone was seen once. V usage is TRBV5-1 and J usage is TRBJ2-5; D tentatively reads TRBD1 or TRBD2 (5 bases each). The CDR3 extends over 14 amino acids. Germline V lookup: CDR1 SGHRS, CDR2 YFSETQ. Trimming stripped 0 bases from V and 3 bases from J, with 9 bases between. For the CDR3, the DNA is TGCGCCAGCAGCTTGGCCCTGGGGGAAGAGACCCAGTACTTC. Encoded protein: CASSLALGEETQYF.

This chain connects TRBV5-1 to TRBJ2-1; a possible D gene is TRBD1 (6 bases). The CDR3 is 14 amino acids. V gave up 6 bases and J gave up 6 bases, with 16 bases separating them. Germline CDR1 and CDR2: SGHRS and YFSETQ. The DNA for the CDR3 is TGCGCCAGCACTCCCCCAGGGACAACCAATGAGCAGTTCTTC. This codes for CASTPPGTTNEQFF.